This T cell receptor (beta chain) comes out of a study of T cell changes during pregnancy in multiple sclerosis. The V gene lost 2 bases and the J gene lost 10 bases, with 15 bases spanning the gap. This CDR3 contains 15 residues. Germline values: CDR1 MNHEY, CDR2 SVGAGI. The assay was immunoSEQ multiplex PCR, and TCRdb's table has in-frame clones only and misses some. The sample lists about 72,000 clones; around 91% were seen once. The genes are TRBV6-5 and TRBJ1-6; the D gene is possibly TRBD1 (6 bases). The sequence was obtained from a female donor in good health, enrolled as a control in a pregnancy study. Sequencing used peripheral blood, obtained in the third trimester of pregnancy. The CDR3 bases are TGTGCCAGCAGTTACACGGACAGTCCCTGGTCACCCCTCCACTTT. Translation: CASSYTDSPWSPLHF.